This section outlines one TCR beta chain sequence together with its context. Its antigen remains unidentified. This sample is part of a study of T cell responses to AZD1222 COVID-19 vaccine. Overall study results and limits: Nearly half of the spike-specific TCRs reportedly recognize variant regions that carry no mutations. Spike-wide vaccine-associated CD4 TCRs dominated at 160-218 and 743-854. Two AZD1222 administrations were followed by greater Spike-specific TCR breadth and depth. Among the donors, most were white British and more were female, and clonal diversity was possibly underestimated.

Produced via immunoSEQ multiplex PCR; TCRdb's table is partial and in-frame only. The sample lists around 180,000 clones, around 88% occurring once. V was pared by 4 bases and J by 2 bases, with 11 bases between. CDR3 size: 14 residues. Germline V lookup: CDR1 MNHEY, CDR2 SVGAGI. The sequence was obtained from an adult in good health. The rearrangement joins TRBV6-5 to TRBJ1-2; D gene unclear. The input for sequencing was peripheral blood, taken on day 0 of AZD1222 vaccination. In DNA form, the CDR3 reads TGTGCCAGCAGTTGGACGGAGGACAACTATGGCTACACCTTC. Translation gives CASSWTEDNYGYTF.